The clone carrying this TCR beta chain showed up just once. Its antigen is unidentified. The naive CD8 subset, CD45RO-negative cells positively selected for CCR7, excluded terminally differentiated effector memory CD45RA+ cells. Donors comprised healthy HIV-negative adults lacking recent acute infections or vaccinations. The source of the sample is a study of shared clonotypes between healthy human individuals. The wider study: CD8 memory received one plate per donor, CD8 naive two, CD4 memory three and CD4 naive three. The study, taken as a whole, reports: Large depth notwithstanding, sorted-subset sequencing proved incomplete by rarefaction.

Deep-level running was used for the assay. The repertoire was sequenced with immunoSEQ multiplex PCR; TCRdb's copy has only in-frame clones and lacks some. The sample has hundreds of thousands of clones; 90% to 97% are singletons. This CDR3 comprises 18 residues. CDR1 is LNHDA and CDR2 is SQIVND in the germline V gene (reference sequence). V lost 7 bases to trimming and J lost 0 bases, with 21 bases between them. The material sequenced was naive CD8+ T cells sorted from blood. The receptor was isolated from a woman in her twenties or thirties in good health. This chain links TRBV19 with TRBJ2-2, with D possibly TRBD2 on 7 matching bases. The CDR3 loop reads CASTPPGGQGSNTGELFF. The CDR3 nucleotides are TGTGCCAGTACCCCCCCCGGGGGGCAGGGGTCGAACACCGGGGAGCTGTTTTTT.